These 32 T cell receptor beta chains were sequenced from one sample in a study of immune cell composition in non-small cell lung cancer. The method was immunoSEQ multiplex PCR; TCRdb's version includes in-frame clones alone and lacks a portion of them. The data show 14,000 or so clones, with about 85% seen just once and roughly 10% held by the top ten. The sample taken for sequencing was lung tumor tissue. The receptors here all came from a human donor with non-small cell lung cancer.

This chain joins TRBV5-1 and TRBJ2-6; perhaps TRBD1 as D (5 bases). Germline V gene sequence: CDR1 SGHRS, CDR2 YFSETQ. The CDR3 has 17 residues. Trimming removed 4 bases at V and 0 bases at J, with 14 bases between. CDR3 DNA sequence: TGCGCCAGCAGCCTCGCGACAGATTACTCTGGGGCCAACGTCCTGACTTTC. It encodes CASSLATDYSGANVLTF.

The chain uses TRBV5-8 and TRBJ2-3, with D tentatively TRBD2 (5 bases). CDR1 and CDR2 from the germline V gene are SGHTS and YDEGEE. Trimming left V 0 bases short and J 2 bases short, with 7 bases between. This CDR3 comprises 14 residues. The CDR3: CASSLAGITDTQYF. Here the CDR3 DNA reads TGTGCCAGCAGCTTGGCGGGGATCACAGATACGCAGTATTTT.

This clone occurred once. V usage is TRBV27 and J usage is TRBJ2-1, with a weak D call TRBD2 (6 bases). This CDR3 is 19 amino acids long. CDR1 is MNHEY and CDR2 is SMNVEV in the germline V gene (reference sequence). Trimming shortened V by 10 bases and J by 6 bases, and 34 bases separated the two germline ends. In nucleotides, the CDR3 is TGTGCCAAGCAGAACCTCGTCGGGGACTCATCCTTGGGAGTCAATGAGCAGTTCTTC. Its protein product is CAKQNLVGDSSLGVNEQFF.

This rearrangement joins TRBV21-1 to TRBJ1-2. TRBV21-1 represents a pseudogene. CDR3 length equals 15 residues. The CDR3 spells CASSKDMRPNYGYTF. CDR3 DNA: TGTGCCAGCAGCAAAGACATGAGACCGAACTATGGCTACACCTTC.

This chain joins TRBV5-1 and TRBJ1-1; tentatively, D is TRBD1 (5 bases). V dropped 1 base and J dropped 4 bases, with 14 bases sitting between them. Germline lookup yields CDR1 SGHRS and CDR2 YFSETQ. CDR3 length equals 15 residues. The CDR3 region is CASSLRAGPGTEAFF. CDR3 DNA sequence: TGCGCCAGCAGCTTGCGAGCGGGGCCGGGCACTGAAGCTTTCTTT.

The rearrangement joins TRBV13 to TRBJ2-3; 16 positions agree with TRBD2. V dropped 10 bases and J dropped 6; count of bases not matched to a gene: 10. This CDR3 spans 16 amino acids. Looked up from germline, CDR1 is PRHDT and CDR2 is FYEKMQ (reference sequence). CDR3 nucleotides: TGTGCCACGAGCCCGGGACTAGCGGGAGGGATGGATACGCAGTATTTT. The encoded protein is CATSPGLAGGMDTQYF. Using reference TRBV13 and TRBJ2-3 for the parts outside the CDR3, the full variable domain is AAGVIQSPRHLIKEKRETATLKCYPIPRHDTVYWYQQGPGQDPQFLISFYEKMQSDKGSIPDRFSAQQFSDYHSELNMSSLELGDSALYFCATSPGLAGGMDTQYFGPGTRLTVL.

V gene TRBV28 combines with J gene TRBJ2-1; 10 bases are a match to TRBD2. J was trimmed by 4 bases and V by 6 bases; bases with no gene match: 6. CDR3 length: 15 residues. Germline-derived CDR1 and CDR2 are MDHEN and SYDVKM. CDR3 nucleotide sequence: TGTGCCAGCAGCCTAGCGGGAGAGGGGTACAATGAGCAGTTCTTC. The encoded protein is CASSLAGEGYNEQFF.

CDR3 in amino acids: CASIKTNSYEQYF. The CDR3 DNA sequence: TGTGCCAGCATCAAGACTAACTCCTACGAGCAGTACTTC. This rearrangement joins TRBV5-6 to TRBJ2-7; perhaps TRBD2 as D (5 bases). Trimming removed 6 bases from V and 0 bases from J, with 10 bases in between. Per germline, CDR1 SGHDT and CDR2 YYEEEE. This CDR3 contains 13 residues.

This clone was detected only once. The genes are TRBV29-1 and TRBJ2-5; 7 positions agree with TRBD2. The V and J ends lost 2 bases and 3 bases, in that order; junction bases with no gene match: 3. CDR3 length: 13 amino acids. The germline CDR1 and CDR2 sequences are SQVTM and ANQGSEA. The CDR3 loop is CSVEPSGKETQYF. Written as DNA, the CDR3 is TGCAGCGTTGAACCTAGCGGAAAAGAGACCCAGTACTTC.

This sequence joins TRBV5-6 and TRBJ1-2, with TRBD1 as a possible D gene (5 bases). Germline CDR1 reads SGHDT; CDR2 reads YYEEEE. Trimming took off 1 base at V and 4 bases at J, with 8 bases between the two ends. CDR3 length: 13 amino acids. CDR3 DNA: TGTGCCAGCAGCTTGTTCGGGGGCTATGGCTACACCTTC. The encoded protein is CASSLFGGYGYTF.

The V and J genes are TRBV20-1 and TRBJ2-1, with D uncertain. This CDR3 has 11 amino acids. Trimming shortened V by 7 bases and J by 10 bases, and 14 bases separated the two germline ends. Germline CDR1 and CDR2: DFQATT and SNEGSKA (reference sequence). The chain's CDR3 is CSGGSFNEQFF. In DNA, the CDR3 is TGCAGTGGAGGTAGTTTTAACGAGCAGTTCTTC.

J is TRBJ2-5 and V is TRBV7-3; D is ambiguous. Trimming removed 5 bases at V and 2 bases at J, with 12 bases between. Germline CDR1 reads SGHTA; CDR2 reads FQGTGA. CDR3 length equals 14 residues. CDR3 sequence (DNA): TGTGCCAGCAGCGCGGTAGGATGGCAAGAGACCCAGTACTTC. Its protein product is CASSAVGWQETQYF.

V and J are TRBV5-1 and TRBJ1-4; 9 nucleotides line up with TRBD1. The CDR3 contains 15 residues. Germline-derived CDR1 and CDR2 are SGHRS and YFSETQ. The V gene end was trimmed by 4 bases and the J gene end by 5 bases; junction bases not matched to a gene: 6. In DNA, the CDR3 is TGCGCCAGCAGCCCGGGAGGGACAGGGAATGAAAAACTGTTTTTT. Translation gives CASSPGGTGNEKLFF.

The CDR3, as DNA: TGTGCCAGCAGCTTCCTGGGAGCAGTAAGCAATGAGCAGTTCTTC. It specifies CASSFLGAVSNEQFF. This rearrangement joins TRBV7-8 to TRBJ2-1, with D maybe TRBD2 (5 bases). V lost 3 bases, J lost 6 bases, and 15 bases lay in between. Germline values: CDR1 SGHVS, CDR2 FQNEAQ. CDR3 length: 15 amino acids.

This clone was seen a few times. This chain connects TRBV7-6 to TRBJ2-5; TRBD2 matches 11 bases. This CDR3 contains 15 residues. With 4 bases clipped from V and 4 bases from J, the junction kept 5 bases outside the gene matches. The V gene's germline CDR1 is SGHVS and CDR2 FNYEAQ. Here the CDR3 reads CASSSVAGGGETQYF. CDR3 nucleotide sequence: TGTGCCAGCAGCTCGGTAGCGGGAGGGGGAGAGACCCAGTACTTC.

The chain recombines TRBV2 with TRBJ1-4; no reliable D call. The CDR3 is made up of 17 amino acids. Germline values: CDR1 SNHLY, CDR2 FYNNEI. Trimming took 4 bases from V and 0 from J, leaving 15 bases between them. The CDR3 bases are TGTGCCAGCAGTGGTTCCACATTTACTGCAACTAATGAAAAACTGTTTTTT. Translated, it gives CASSGSTFTATNEKLFF. Complete variable domain (other parts from reference TRBV2 and TRBJ1-4): EPEVTQTPSHQVTQMGQEVILRCVPISNHLYFYWYRQILGQKVEFLVSFYNNEISEKSEIFDDQFSVERPDGSNFTLKIRSTKLEDSAMYFCASSGSTFTATNEKLFFGSGTQLSVL.

V is TRBV7-9 and J is TRBJ1-1; a possible D gene is TRBD1 (5 bases). This CDR3 spans 14 amino acids. Trimming shortened V by 4 bases and J by 1 base, and 10 bases separated the two germline ends. In germline, CDR1 is SEHNR, CDR2 FQNEAQ (reference sequence). CDR3 coding DNA: TGTGCCAGCAGCTCACAGGCACAGAACACTGAAGCTTTCTTT. Its protein is CASSSQAQNTEAFF. Filled out from reference TRBV7-9 and TRBJ1-1, the complete variable domain reads DTGVSQNPRHKITKRGQNVTFRCDPISEHNRLYWYRQTLGQGPEFLTYFQNEAQLEKSRLLSDRFSAERPKGSFSTLEIQRTEQGDSAMYLCASSSQAQNTEAFFGQGTRLTVV.

The chain is built from TRBV28 and TRBJ2-1; 9 bases agree with TRBD2. V shed 4 bases and J 8 bases; nucleotides not matched to a gene: 6. This CDR3 has 14 amino acids. Germline V gene data show CDR1 as MDHEN and CDR2 as SYDVKM. The CDR3 region is CASSSSGLAYEQFF. In DNA, the CDR3 is TGTGCCAGCAGTTCGTCGGGACTAGCCTATGAGCAGTTCTTC.

The gene calls are TRBV5-1 and TRBJ2-7; D unresolved. This CDR3 has 13 residues. Germline V gene data show CDR1 as SGHRS and CDR2 as YFSETQ. Trimming took 4 bases from V and 1 from J, leaving 9 bases between them. CDR3 sequence (DNA): TGCGCCAGCAGCATTCTACCGTCCTACGAGCAGTACTTC. Its protein is CASSILPSYEQYF.

In this sample, this clone turned up a few times. The chain carries TRBV4-2 and TRBJ1-4; D is uncertain. V was shortened by 5 bases and J by 6 bases, with 10 bases between the two germline ends. CDR3 size: 13 residues. The germline V gene has CDR1 LGHNA and CDR2 YNFKEQ. DNA of the CDR3: TGTGCCAGCAGCTTGGTAAGGGATGAAAAACTGTTTTTT. Amino acids: CASSLVRDEKLFF.

J is TRBJ2-5 and V is TRBV7-3; tentative D call: TRBD2 (6 bases). Looked up from germline, CDR1 is SGHTA and CDR2 is FQGTGA. There are 13 residues in the CDR3. Trimming took 6 bases from V and 6 from J, leaving 14 bases between them. CDR3 residues: CASSEGLRQTQYF. The CDR3 DNA sequence: TGTGCCAGCAGTGAGGGACTTCGTCAGACCCAGTACTTC.

The chain links TRBV28 to TRBJ2-5; possibly TRBD1 for D (6 bases). Germline loops: CDR1 MDHEN, CDR2 SYDVKM. The CDR3 runs to 17 residues. Between the trimmed V and J ends, which lost 5 bases and 1 base, there was a span of 20 bases. The CDR3 DNA reads as TGTGCCAGCAGTCCATTAGGGGGTACAGGGTTCCAAGAGACCCAGTACTTC. Translated: CASSPLGGTGFQETQYF.

The rearrangement joins TRBV6-6 to TRBJ2-2, with 7 bases fitting TRBD1. The V gene's germline CDR1 is MNHNY and CDR2 SVGAGI (reference sequence). V was pared by 4 bases and J by 5 bases, with 4 bases of the junction left unmatched. This CDR3 contains 14 residues. CDR3 sequence reads: CASSSTGMTGELFF. The CDR3 DNA sequence: TGTGCCAGCAGTTCGACAGGGATGACCGGGGAGCTGTTTTTT.

The rearrangement links TRBV12-5 to TRBJ1-1; D remains unclear. This CDR3 region has 15 residues. Germline V gene data show CDR1 as LGHNT and CDR2 as FRNRAP. V lost 1 base, J lost 2 bases, and 11 bases lay in between. The CDR3 DNA is TGTGCTAGTGGTTTGGGGGTGGCGACAAACACTGAAGCTTTCTTT. This translates into CASGLGVATNTEAFF.

This sequence joins TRBV6-6 and TRBJ1-2; 7 bases agree with TRBD1. From germline, CDR1 is MNHNY and CDR2 SVGAGI (reference sequence). CDR3 length equals 14 residues. J was trimmed by 3 bases and V by 5 bases; bases with no gene match: 6. CDR3 DNA sequence: TGTGCCAGCAGTCCCGGACAGGAGTACTATGGCTACACCTTC. It is translated as CASSPGQEYYGYTF.

This clone was detected a few times. The rearrangement uses TRBV7-9 and TRBJ2-7, with D tentatively TRBD1 (5 bases). CDR1 and CDR2 (germline): SEHNR, FQNEAQ (reference sequence). The V and J ends lost 5 bases and 3 bases respectively, with 11 bases between them. The CDR3 is made up of 13 amino acids. The CDR3 DNA reads as TGTGCCAGCAGCATCCGTCAGGGCTACGAGCAGTACTTC. It encodes CASSIRQGYEQYF.

In its sample, this clone was seen a few times. The chain has TRBV5-8 and TRBJ2-1; 12 bases line up with TRBD1. The CDR3 length is 15 residues. In germline, CDR1 is SGHTS, CDR2 YDEGEE. V lost 4 bases, J lost 8 bases, and 7 bases stayed unmatched. The CDR3 region is CASSPGTGGFDEQFF. CDR3 DNA sequence: TGTGCCAGCAGCCCCGGGACAGGGGGCTTCGATGAGCAGTTCTTC.

The chain is built from TRBV6-6 and TRBJ1-1; D not resolved. Trimming took off 2 bases at V and 0 bases at J, with 10 bases between the two ends. The CDR3 sequence is 15 residues long. CDR1 is MNHNY and CDR2 is SVGAGI in the germline V gene (reference sequence). The CDR3 DNA sequence: TGTGCCAGCAGTTACGCCTGGACGCTGAACACTGAAGCTTTCTTT. Translation: CASSYAWTLNTEAFF.

V and J are TRBV7-9 and TRBJ2-3, with D possibly TRBD2 on 6 matching bases. Germline assignment: CDR1 SEHNR and CDR2 FQNEAQ (reference sequence). CDR3 length: 14 amino acids. V lost 3 bases and J 0 bases, leaving 7 bases between the germline ends. The CDR3 spells CASSFGTSTDTQYF. The CDR3 DNA reads TGTGCCAGCAGCTTCGGGACTAGCACAGATACGCAGTATTTT.

This clone was counted between two and nine times. The chain carries TRBV30 and TRBJ1-4; D unresolved. This CDR3 spans 12 amino acids. Per the germline V gene, CDR1 is GTSNPN and CDR2 is SVGIG (reference sequence). The germline V and J ends were trimmed by 5 bases and 7 bases, with 11 bases remaining between them. CDR3 sequence (DNA): TGTGCCTGGGGAAGGGATGGTGAAAAACTGTTTTTT. This gives the protein CAWGRDGEKLFF.

The V and J genes are TRBV28 and TRBJ1-2, with unresolved D. The CDR3 is 13 amino acids. Trimming took 5 bases from V and 8 from J, leaving 15 bases between them. From germline, CDR1 is MDHEN and CDR2 SYDVKM. The CDR3 DNA is TGTGCCAGCAGTCCCAACAGTCGAAGGGGCTACACCTTC. Its translation is CASSPNSRRGYTF.

A single count supports this clone. The rearrangement uses TRBV19 and TRBJ1-3; D is possibly TRBD1 (6 bases). In germline, CDR1 is LNHDA, CDR2 SQIVND (reference sequence). This CDR3 comprises 13 residues. V lost 9 bases to trimming and J lost 6 bases, with 15 bases between them. Here the CDR3 reads CASSAGGVNTIYF. The CDR3 DNA reads TGTGCCAGCAGCGCGGGGGGCGTAAACACCATATATTTT.